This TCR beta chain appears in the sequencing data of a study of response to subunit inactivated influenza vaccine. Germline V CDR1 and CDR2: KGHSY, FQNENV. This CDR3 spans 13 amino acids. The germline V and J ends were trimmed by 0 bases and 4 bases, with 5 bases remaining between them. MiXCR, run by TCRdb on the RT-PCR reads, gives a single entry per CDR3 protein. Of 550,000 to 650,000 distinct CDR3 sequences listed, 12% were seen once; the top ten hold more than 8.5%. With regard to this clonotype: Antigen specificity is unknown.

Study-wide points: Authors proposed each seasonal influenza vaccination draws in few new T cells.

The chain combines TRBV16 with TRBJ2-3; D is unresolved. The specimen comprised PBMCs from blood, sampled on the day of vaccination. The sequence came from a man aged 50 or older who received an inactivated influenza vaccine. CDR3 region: CASSQSQADTQYF. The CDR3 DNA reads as TGTGCCAGCAGCCAATCCCAGGCAGATACGCAGTATTTT. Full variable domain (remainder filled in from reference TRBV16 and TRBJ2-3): GEEVAQTPKHLVRGEGQKAKLYCAPIKGHSYVFWYQQVLKNEFKFLISFQNENVFDETGMPKERFSAKCLPNSPCSLEIQATKLEDSAVYFCASSQSQADTQYFGPGTRLTVL.